A single sample gave rise to the 10 T cell receptor beta chains below, sequenced in a study of T cells in Graves' hyperthyroidism and ophthalmopathy. Amplification yielded TCR beta CDR3 regions, with RNA transcripts as the source. A set of HTBI primers served as the primers for a first-round RT-PCR of the TCR CDR3. From the multiplex PCR reads, TCRdb called clonotypes with MiXCR, one entry per CDR3 protein. Among more than 300,000 distinct CDR3 sequences listed, 14% were seen once. Sequencing used blood. These receptors came from a woman in her twenties or thirties with Graves' ophthalmopathy.

At least ten counts were recorded for this clonotype. The chain combines TRBV7-9 with TRBJ2-5, with 8 bases identical to TRBD1. CDR3 length: 14 residues. Germline V gene sequence: CDR1 SEHNR, CDR2 FQNEAQ (reference sequence). V shed 6 bases and J 4 bases; nucleotides not matched to a gene: 7. As DNA, the CDR3 is TGTGCCAGCAGTTTACAGGGGGTTATAGAGACCCAGTACTTC. Translating it yields CASSLQGVIETQYF.

This clonotype was observed many times. This chain joins TRBV3-1 and TRBJ2-1; TRBD2 agrees at 7 bases. V shed 3 bases, J shed 5 bases, and the junction held 16 bases outside the gene matches. The CDR3 is 18 residues long. CDR1 is LGHDT, CDR2 YNNKEL, per germline (reference sequence). CDR3 nucleotide sequence: TGTGCCAGCAGCCACCGATATCAGACCCAGGGAGGGAACAATGAGCAGTTCTTC. Translated: CASSHRYQTQGGNNEQFF.

This clonotype was observed a few times. Possible read error: a much larger clone is one base away. The rearrangement joins TRBV24-1 to TRBJ1-2; D remains unclear. The CDR3 runs 13 residues. Deletions cut 9 bases from V and 0 bases from J, with 10 bases between. From germline, CDR1 is KGHDR and CDR2 SFDVKD. CDR3 in amino acids: CATGGGANYGYTF. In nucleotides, the CDR3 is TGTGCCACCGGAGGCGGAGCTAACTATGGCTACACCTTC.

The chain couples TRBV5-1 to TRBJ2-7; D might be TRBD1 (5 bases). The germline CDR1 and CDR2 sequences are SGHRS and YFSETQ. With 2 bases removed from V and 5 bases from J, the gap between germline ends came to 14 bases. The CDR3 loop spans 14 amino acids. For the CDR3, the DNA is TGCGCCAGCAGCTTACTGGCAGGGTACGACGAGCAGTACTTC. It yields the protein CASSLLAGYDEQYF.

This clonotype was recorded at least ten times. The chain couples TRBV28 to TRBJ1-2, with 8 bases identical to TRBD1. Germline CDR1 MDHEN, CDR2 SYDVKM. This CDR3 spans 15 amino acids. V dropped 4 bases and J dropped 2; count of bases not matched to a gene: 6. The CDR3 DNA is TGTGCCAGCAGTTCCCAGGGGGCTGGGAACTATGGCTACACCTTC. Translated, it gives CASSSQGAGNYGYTF.

This clonotype was recorded a few times. The chain combines TRBV27 with TRBJ2-2; no firm D call. Germline assignment: CDR1 MNHEY and CDR2 SMNVEV (reference sequence). The CDR3 sequence is 14 residues long. V was cut by 3 bases and J by 4 bases, with 9 bases left in between. The DNA of the CDR3 is TGTGCCAGCAGTTTCTCGGCCGTCACCGGGGAGCTGTTTTTT. This sequence encodes CASSFSAVTGELFF.

This clonotype occurred a few times. The chain joins TRBV7-9 to TRBJ2-4; 9 nucleotides line up with TRBD2. Germline values: CDR1 SEHNR, CDR2 FQNEAQ (reference sequence). The CDR3 is 15 amino acids. V dropped 0 bases and J dropped 6; count of bases not matched to a gene: 3. CDR3 region: CASSLALAGINIQYF. In nucleotides, the CDR3 is TGTGCCAGCAGCTTAGCGCTAGCGGGGATAAACATTCAGTACTTC.

This clonotype was picked up many times. The CDR3 DNA reads as TGTGCCAGCAGCCCGTGGGACTCGACAACCTACAATGAGCAGTTCTTC. Its protein is CASSPWDSTTYNEQFF. The V call is TRBV7-6, the J call TRBJ2-1, with TRBD2 as a possible D gene (6 bases). Trimming took off 5 bases at V and 2 bases at J, with 16 bases between the two ends. CDR1 is SGHVS and CDR2 is FNYEAQ in the germline V gene. This CDR3 region has 16 residues.

With regard to this clonotype: A much larger clone lies a single base off, so this may be a read error. CDR3 protein: CAGSVSSGNTIYF. The DNA of the CDR3 is TGCGCCGGCAGCGTTAGCTCTGGAAACACCATATATTTT. The chain links TRBV5-1 to TRBJ1-3; no clear D gene. This CDR3 spans 13 amino acids. Germline CDR1 is SGHRS and CDR2 is YFSETQ. Looking up the rest from reference TRBV5-1 and TRBJ1-3 gives the full variable domain: KAGVTQTPRYLIKTRGQQVTLSCSPISGHRSVSWYQQTPGQGLQFLFEYFSETQRNKGNFPGRFSGRQFSNSRSEMNVSTLELGDSALYLCAGSVSSGNTIYFGEGSWLTVV.

The V and J genes are TRBV10-2 and TRBJ2-5; 10 bases are a match to TRBD2. The CDR3 spans 20 residues. Germline V gene lookup returns CDR1 WSHSY and CDR2 SAAADI. Losses at the gene ends were 0 bases for V and 1 base for J; bases not matched to a gene: 14. The CDR3: CASSESLTSGGANSQETQYF. Here the CDR3 DNA reads TGCGCCAGCAGTGAGTCTTTAACGAGCGGGGGGGCGAATAGCCAAGAGACCCAGTACTTC.